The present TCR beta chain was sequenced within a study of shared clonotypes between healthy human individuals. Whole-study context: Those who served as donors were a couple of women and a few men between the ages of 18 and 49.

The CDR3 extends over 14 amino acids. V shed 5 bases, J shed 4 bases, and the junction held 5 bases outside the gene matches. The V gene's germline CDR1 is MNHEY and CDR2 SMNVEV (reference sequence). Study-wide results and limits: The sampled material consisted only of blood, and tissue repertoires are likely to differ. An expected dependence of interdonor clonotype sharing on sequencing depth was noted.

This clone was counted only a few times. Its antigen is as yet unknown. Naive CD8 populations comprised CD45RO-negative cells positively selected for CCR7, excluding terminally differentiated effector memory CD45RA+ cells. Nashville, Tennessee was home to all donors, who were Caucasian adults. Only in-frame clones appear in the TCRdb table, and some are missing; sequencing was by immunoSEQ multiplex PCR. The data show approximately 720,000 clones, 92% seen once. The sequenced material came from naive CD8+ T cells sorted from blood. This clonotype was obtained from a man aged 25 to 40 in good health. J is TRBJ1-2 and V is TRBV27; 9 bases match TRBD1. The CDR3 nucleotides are TGTGCCAGCAGTCCACAGGGGGCGTCCTATGGCTACACCTTC. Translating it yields CASSPQGASYGYTF.